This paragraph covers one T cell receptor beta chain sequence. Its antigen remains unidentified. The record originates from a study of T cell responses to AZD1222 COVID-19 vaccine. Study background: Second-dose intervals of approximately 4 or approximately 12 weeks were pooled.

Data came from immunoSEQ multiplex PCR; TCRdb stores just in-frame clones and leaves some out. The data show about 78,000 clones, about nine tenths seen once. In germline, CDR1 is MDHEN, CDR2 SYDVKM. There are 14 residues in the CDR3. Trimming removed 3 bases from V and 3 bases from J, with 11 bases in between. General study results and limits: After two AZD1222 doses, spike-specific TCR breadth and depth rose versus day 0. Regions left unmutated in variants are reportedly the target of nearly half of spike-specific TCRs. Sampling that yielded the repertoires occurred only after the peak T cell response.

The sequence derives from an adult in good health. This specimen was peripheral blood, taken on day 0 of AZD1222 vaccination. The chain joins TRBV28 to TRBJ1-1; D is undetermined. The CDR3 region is CASSLVREDTEAFF. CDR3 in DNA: TGTGCCAGCAGTTTGGTTCGGGAGGACACTGAAGCTTTCTTT.